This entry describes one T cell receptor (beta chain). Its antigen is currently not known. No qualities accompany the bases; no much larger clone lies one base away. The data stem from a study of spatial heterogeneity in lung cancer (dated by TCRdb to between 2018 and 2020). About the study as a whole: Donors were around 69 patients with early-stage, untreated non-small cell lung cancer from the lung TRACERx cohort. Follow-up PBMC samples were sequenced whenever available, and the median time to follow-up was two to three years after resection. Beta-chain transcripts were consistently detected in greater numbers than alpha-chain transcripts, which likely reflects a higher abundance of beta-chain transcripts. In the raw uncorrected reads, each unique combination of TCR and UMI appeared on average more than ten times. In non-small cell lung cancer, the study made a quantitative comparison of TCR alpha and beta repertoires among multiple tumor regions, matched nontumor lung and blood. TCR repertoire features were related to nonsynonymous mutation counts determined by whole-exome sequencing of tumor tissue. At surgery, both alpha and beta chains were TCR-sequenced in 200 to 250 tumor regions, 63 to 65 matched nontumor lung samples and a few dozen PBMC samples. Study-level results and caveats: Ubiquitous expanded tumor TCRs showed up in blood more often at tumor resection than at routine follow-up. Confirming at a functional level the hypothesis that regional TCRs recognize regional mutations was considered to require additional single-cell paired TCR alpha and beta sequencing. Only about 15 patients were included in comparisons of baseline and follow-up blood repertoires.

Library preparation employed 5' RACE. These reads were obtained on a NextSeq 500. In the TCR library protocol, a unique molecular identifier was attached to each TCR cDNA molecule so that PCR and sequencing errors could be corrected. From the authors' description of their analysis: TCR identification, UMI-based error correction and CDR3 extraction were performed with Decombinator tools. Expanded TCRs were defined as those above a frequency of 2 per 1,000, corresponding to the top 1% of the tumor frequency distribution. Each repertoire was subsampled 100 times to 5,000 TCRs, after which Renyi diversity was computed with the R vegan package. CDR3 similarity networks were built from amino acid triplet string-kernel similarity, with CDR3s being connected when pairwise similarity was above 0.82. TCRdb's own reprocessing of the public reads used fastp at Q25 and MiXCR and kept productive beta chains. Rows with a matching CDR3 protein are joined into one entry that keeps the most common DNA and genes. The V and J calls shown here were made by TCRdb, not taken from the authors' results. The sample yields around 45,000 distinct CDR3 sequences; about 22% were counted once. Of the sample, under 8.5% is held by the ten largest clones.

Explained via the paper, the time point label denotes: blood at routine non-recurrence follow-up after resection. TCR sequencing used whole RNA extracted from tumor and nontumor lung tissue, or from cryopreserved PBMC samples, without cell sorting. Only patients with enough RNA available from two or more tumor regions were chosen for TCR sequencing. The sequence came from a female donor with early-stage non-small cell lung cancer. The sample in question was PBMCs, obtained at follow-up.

CDR3 sequence: CASSTSVNTGELFF. The bases read TGTGCCAGTAGTACTAGCGTGAACACCGGGGAGCTGTTTTTT. Here the chain combines TRBV19 and TRBJ2-2; a tentative D match to TRBD2 spans 6 bases. Sequences LNHDA (CDR1) and SQIVND (CDR2) are obtained from the germline V gene (reference sequence). Counted from cysteine to phenylalanine, this CDR3 has 14 amino acids. Just the 42-base CDR3 DNA is kept, in frame starting at base 1. A distance of 7 bases separates the germline ends of V and J, which lose 4 bases and 1 base respectively.